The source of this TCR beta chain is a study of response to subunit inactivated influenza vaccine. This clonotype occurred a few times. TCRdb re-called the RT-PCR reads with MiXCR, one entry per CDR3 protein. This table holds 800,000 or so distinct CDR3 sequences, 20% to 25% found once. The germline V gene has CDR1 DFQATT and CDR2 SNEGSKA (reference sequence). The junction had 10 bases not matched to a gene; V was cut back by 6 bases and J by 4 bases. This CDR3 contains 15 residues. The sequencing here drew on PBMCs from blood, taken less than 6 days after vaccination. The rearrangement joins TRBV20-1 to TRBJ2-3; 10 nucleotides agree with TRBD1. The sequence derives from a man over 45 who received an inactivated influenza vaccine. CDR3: CSAPRGGTGADTQYF. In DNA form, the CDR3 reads TGCAGTGCCCCCCGGGGGGGGACAGGGGCAGATACGCAGTATTTT.